These 9 T cell receptor beta chains were sequenced from one sample in a study of shared clonotypes between healthy human individuals. Some clones are missing from TCRdb's copy, which holds only in-frame ones; the method was immunoSEQ multiplex PCR. Here the sample spans under 1,900,000 clones, 98% being singletons. Sequencing was carried out using naive CD4+ T cells sorted from blood. Subset noted: CD45RA+ positively selected. Receptor source: a young man in good health.

The chain has TRBV6-5 and TRBJ1-2; 8 positions agree with TRBD1. J lost 4 bases, V lost 5 bases, and 6 bases had no gene match. CDR3 size: 14 residues. Per the germline V gene, CDR1 is MNHEY and CDR2 is SVGAGI. The CDR3: CASSRGQGSYGYTF. The CDR3 DNA sequence: TGTGCCAGCAGTCGCGGACAGGGATCCTATGGCTACACCTTC.

This rearrangement joins TRBV2 to TRBJ2-1; 8 bases map to TRBD1. J lost 6 bases, V lost 9 bases, and 13 bases had no gene match. This CDR3 is 15 amino acids long. Per the germline V gene, CDR1 is SNHLY and CDR2 is FYNNEI. CDR3 sequence reads: CARPRVRGLSNEQFF. The DNA for the CDR3 is TGTGCCAGGCCCCGGGTCAGGGGGCTTAGCAATGAGCAGTTCTTC.

The chain joins TRBV5-4 to TRBJ2-1; TRBD2 aligns across 14 bases. Germline lookup yields CDR1 SGHNT and CDR2 YYREEE (reference sequence). V was pared by 4 bases and J by 5 bases, with 5 bases of the junction left unmatched. This CDR3 has 16 amino acids. DNA for the CDR3: TGTGCCAGCAGCGAGGGACTAGCGGGAGTGCACAATGAGCAGTTCTTC. Translated, it gives CASSEGLAGVHNEQFF.

V gene TRBV14 combines with J gene TRBJ2-2; D tentatively reads TRBD1 or TRBD2 (6 bases each). Between the trimmed V and J ends, which lost 4 bases and 4 bases, there was a span of 16 bases. The CDR3 extends over 16 amino acids. CDR1 is SGHDN and CDR2 is FVKESK in the germline V gene. In nucleotides, the CDR3 is TGTGCCAGCAGCCTCCTATGGGGGGCGCGCACCGGGGAGCTGTTTTTT. This encodes CASSLLWGARTGELFF. Based on the CDR3 plus reference TRBV14 and TRBJ2-2, the full variable domain is EAGVTQFPSHSVIEKGQTVTLRCDPISGHDNLYWYRRVMGKEIKFLLHFVKESKQDESGMPNNRFLAERTGGTYSTLKVQPAELEDSGVYFCASSLLWGARTGELFFGEGSRLTVL.

The rearrangement joins TRBV9 to TRBJ2-7; no reliable D call. The germline V and J ends were trimmed by 7 bases and 6 bases, with 14 bases remaining between them. Germline lookup yields CDR1 SGDLS and CDR2 YYNGEE. The CDR3 sequence is 12 residues long. The DNA of the CDR3 is TGTGCCAGCTCCTCCCCAGGTGGCGAGCAGTACTTC. It encodes CASSSPGGEQYF. Variable domain in full (rest from reference TRBV9 and TRBJ2-7): DSGVTQTPKHLITATGQRVTLRCSPRSGDLSVYWYQQSLDQGLQFLIQYYNGEERAKGNILERFSAQQFPDLHSELNLSSLELGDSALYFCASSSPGGEQYFGPGTRLTVT.

This clone has only one observation. The rearrangement uses TRBV29-1 and TRBJ2-1; TRBD2 agrees at 16 bases. Per germline, CDR1 SQVTM and CDR2 ANQGSEA. CDR3 length equals 16 residues. Germline trimming cut 8 bases from V and 0 bases from J; bases unmatched to any gene: 4. The CDR3 here is CSTGTSGRASYNEQFF. CDR3 nucleotide sequence: TGCAGCACTGGGACTAGCGGGAGGGCCTCCTACAATGAGCAGTTCTTC.

V and J are TRBV27 and TRBJ1-2; D not certain. The germline V gene encodes CDR1 MNHEY and CDR2 SMNVEV (reference sequence). The CDR3 has 14 residues. V was trimmed by 5 bases and J by 7 bases, leaving 17 bases between them. CDR3 protein: CASSLRRAGPGYTF. For the CDR3, the DNA is TGTGCCAGCAGTCTTCGGAGAGCCGGGCCTGGCTACACCTTC.

The chain carries TRBV9 and TRBJ2-1; 7 bases line up with TRBD2. The ends lost 0 bases at V and 8 bases at J; junction bases unmatched: 8. The CDR3 is 15 amino acids. Germline CDR1 reads SGDLS; CDR2 reads YYNGEE. Here the CDR3 reads CASSVAGRESHEQFF. The CDR3 DNA is TGTGCCAGCAGCGTAGCCGGGCGGGAGTCCCATGAGCAGTTCTTC. Supplemented by reference TRBV9 and TRBJ2-1, the full variable domain reads DSGVTQTPKHLITATGQRVTLRCSPRSGDLSVYWYQQSLDQGLQFLIQYYNGEERAKGNILERFSAQQFPDLHSELNLSSLELGDSALYFCASSVAGRESHEQFFGPGTRLTVL.

V and J are TRBV7-7 and TRBJ2-6; TRBD1 might be the D (6 bases). CDR1 is SSHAT, CDR2 FNYEAQ, per germline (reference sequence). The CDR3 has 17 amino acids. This chain's CDR3 is CATQLRDTVTGANVLTF. CDR3 nucleotide sequence: TGTGCTACCCAGCTCCGGGACACCGTAACTGGGGCCAACGTCCTGACTTTC.